This entry lists 31 T cell receptor beta chains sequenced from one sample in a study of blood T cell repertoires in COVID-19. TCRdb's copy holds only in-frame clones and misses some; the assay was immunoSEQ multiplex PCR. In the table there are about 220,000 clones, approximately 81% of which are singletons. The specimen was peripheral blood. The receptors stem from a woman older than 75 with acute or convalescent COVID-19.

V usage is TRBV19 and J usage is TRBJ1-1; 8 bases match TRBD1. Germline CDR1 is LNHDA and CDR2 is SQIVND (reference sequence). The CDR3 totals 16 residues. V gave up 6 bases and J gave up 6 bases; unmatched junction bases: 15. The chain's CDR3 is CASRDPGGAKGAEAFF. CDR3 nucleotide sequence: TGTGCCAGTAGGGACCCAGGGGGCGCAAAGGGGGCTGAAGCTTTCTTT.

The chain has TRBV4-2 and TRBJ1-5; D perhaps matches TRBD1 (5 bases). The V gene lost 0 bases and the J gene lost 3 bases, with 9 bases spanning the gap. The CDR3 loop spans 15 amino acids. Germline CDR1 is LGHNA and CDR2 is YNFKEQ. The CDR3 nucleotides read TGTGCCAGCAGCCAAGAACAGGCCTTCAATCAGCCCCAGCATTTT. This sequence encodes CASSQEQAFNQPQHF.

The V and J genes are TRBV28 and TRBJ1-3; 7 bases line up with TRBD1. Germline V gene lookup returns CDR1 MDHEN and CDR2 SYDVKM. V lost 1 base to trimming and J lost 15 bases; unmatched junction nucleotides: 6. The CDR3 is 12 amino acids. In nucleotides, the CDR3 is TGTGCCAGCAGTTTATTCTCTGACAGGGCATATTTT. This translates into CASSLFSDRAYF.

The J gene is TRBJ2-5, the V gene TRBV10-3; 9 nucleotides match TRBD1. There are 14 residues in the CDR3. V lost 0 bases, J lost 7 bases, and 3 bases stayed unmatched. CDR1 is ENHRY, CDR2 SYGVKD, per germline. The CDR3 DNA reads as TGTGCCATCAGTGAGTCGTGGACAGGGGCGACCCAGTACTTC. Its translation: CAISESWTGATQYF.

The chain couples TRBV5-1 to TRBJ1-2, with D tentatively TRBD1 (6 bases). Deletions cut 0 bases from V and 7 bases from J, with 16 bases between. Germline loops: CDR1 SGHRS, CDR2 YFSETQ. The CDR3 is 15 residues long. The CDR3 spells CASSLEAGALGGYTF. The CDR3 nucleotides are TGCGCCAGCAGCTTGGAGGCAGGGGCTTTAGGTGGCTACACCTTC.

The rearrangement links TRBV5-1 to TRBJ2-3; 9 bases line up with TRBD1. After removal of 4 bases from V and 5 bases from J, the junction contained 14 bases not matched to a gene. The CDR3 covers 17 residues. Germline assignment: CDR1 SGHRS and CDR2 YFSETQ. The CDR3 bases are TGCGCCAGCAGCCTGGCGATAAACAGGGGGCGCGTAGATACGCAGTATTTT. Its protein product is CASSLAINRGRVDTQYF.

Comment on this clone: The same CDR3 is also encoded by other DNA sequences in this sample. The CDR3: CASSPGQGNTGELFF. CDR3 DNA sequence: TGTGCCAGCTCACCTGGACAGGGAAACACCGGGGAGCTGTTTTTT. The V call is TRBV18, the J call TRBJ2-2; 8 bases align to TRBD1. V lost 3 bases to trimming and J lost 2 bases; unmatched junction nucleotides: 2. The CDR3 contains 15 residues. Germline CDR1 KGHSH, CDR2 LQKENI.

This clone was observed once. CDR3 in amino acids: CASSLYSGTTLGHYGYTF. CDR3 DNA sequence: TGTGCCAGCAGCTTGTATTCCGGGACAACCCTTGGCCACTATGGCTACACCTTC. The chain joins TRBV5-4 to TRBJ1-2, with D tentatively TRBD1 (6 bases). V dropped 1 base and J dropped 3 bases, with 22 bases sitting between them. The CDR3 totals 18 residues. Looked up from germline, CDR1 is SGHNT and CDR2 is YYREEE (reference sequence). The full variable domain, with the rest looked up from reference TRBV5-4 and TRBJ1-2, is ETGVTQSPTHLIKTRGQQVTLRCSSQSGHNTVSWYQQALGQGPQFIFQYYREEENGRGNFPPRFSGLQFPNYSSELNVNALELDDSALYLCASSLYSGTTLGHYGYTFGSGTRLTVV.

The chain joins TRBV3-1 (or the pseudogene TRBV3-2) to TRBJ1-2; D is uncertain. The V end was cut by 3 bases, the J end by 3 bases, with 5 bases between. This CDR3 has 12 residues. CDR1 and CDR2 from the germline V gene are LGHDT and YNNKEL (reference sequence). The CDR3 region is CASSHSDYGYTF. CDR3 nucleotide sequence: TGTGCCAGCAGCCATTCCGACTATGGCTACACCTTC.

This chain's CDR3 is CAISSPGQGTDTQYF. CDR3 DNA sequence: TGTGCCATCAGTTCCCCGGGACAGGGGACAGATACGCAGTATTTT. The V gene is TRBV10-3, the J gene TRBJ2-3; 10 bases are shared with TRBD1. The CDR3 runs to 15 residues. CDR1 and CDR2 from the germline V gene are ENHRY and SYGVKD. With V trimmed by 5 bases and J by 3 bases, 5 bases remained unmatched.

The CDR3 sequence is CASSSDRDSPNTEAFF. The CDR3 nucleotides are TGTGCCAGCAGCTCAGACAGGGATTCTCCAAACACTGAAGCTTTCTTT. The genes are TRBV11-1 and TRBJ1-1, with 7 bases matching TRBD1. CDR3 length: 16 residues. Germline V CDR1 and CDR2: SGHAT, FQDESV (reference sequence). The J segment lost 2 bases and the V segment lost 4 bases, leaving 10 bases of the junction unmatched.

The J gene is TRBJ2-7, the V gene TRBV18; D call uncertain. Trimming took 1 base from V and 5 from J, leaving 18 bases between them. CDR3 length: 16 residues. Germline V gives CDR1 KGHSH, CDR2 LQKENI. CDR3 protein: CASSPLVVTRSHEQYF. For the CDR3, the DNA is TGTGCCAGCTCACCACTGGTTGTCACCCGGAGCCACGAGCAGTACTTC.

The CDR3 DNA follows: TGTGCCATCAGATCGGGACAGGGGGTGGCGGAGACCCAGTACTTC. Protein: CAIRSGQGVAETQYF. V is TRBV10-3 and J is TRBJ2-5; 11 nucleotides line up with TRBD1. Per the germline V gene, CDR1 is ENHRY and CDR2 is SYGVKD. V gave up 6 bases and J gave up 5 bases; unmatched junction bases: 8. CDR3 size: 15 residues.

The V call is TRBV6-5, the J call TRBJ2-7, with TRBD1 matching over 7 bases. The CDR3 contains 15 residues. Germline V gene lookup returns CDR1 MNHEY and CDR2 SVGAGI. V was pared by 7 bases and J by 0 bases, with 9 bases of the junction left unmatched. CDR3 nucleotide sequence: TGTGCCAGCAAAAGACCGGGACAGAGCTCCTACGAGCAGTACTTC. It is translated as CASKRPGQSSYEQYF.

In the case of this clone: A junction end diverges from the germline sequence, so it may reflect a read error. V usage is TRBV7-3 and J usage is TRBJ1-2; D is perhaps TRBD1 (5 bases). This CDR3 contains 11 residues. CDR1 is SGHTA and CDR2 is FQGTGA in the germline V gene. The CDR3: CASSSRDSIAF. CDR3 sequence (DNA): TGTGCCAGCAGCTCCCGGGACTCAATCGCCTTC.

The chain couples TRBV7-2 to TRBJ2-3; D might be TRBD2 (5 bases). The germline V gene has CDR1 SGHTA and CDR2 FQGNSA. The CDR3 has 15 amino acids. Trimming shortened V by 1 base and J by 5 bases, and 13 bases separated the two germline ends. The CDR3 here is CASSLEMVRGDTQYF. The CDR3 coding sequence is TGTGCCAGCAGCTTAGAAATGGTACGGGGAGATACGCAGTATTTT.

This chain joins TRBV25-1 and TRBJ1-2, with 9 bases that match TRBD1. The CDR3 has 15 amino acids. V shed 5 bases, J shed 2 bases, and the junction held 6 bases outside the gene matches. Germline-derived CDR1 and CDR2 are MGHDK and SYGVNS. In nucleotides, the CDR3 is TGTGCCAGCAGTTCACCCGGGACAGGGAACTATGGCTACACCTTC. Translated, it gives CASSSPGTGNYGYTF.

This clone has more than one count but fewer than ten. The V gene is TRBV4-2, the J gene TRBJ1-1, with D perhaps matching TRBD1 (6 bases). Per germline, CDR1 LGHNA and CDR2 YNFKEQ. This CDR3 is 13 amino acids long. With 5 bases removed from V and 5 bases from J, the gap between germline ends came to 12 bases. The DNA for the CDR3 is TGTGCCAGCAGCAAAGGACAGAGGACTGAAGCTTTCTTT. It is translated as CASSKGQRTEAFF.

The chain recombines TRBV7-8 with TRBJ1-3, with D uncertain. The CDR3 totals 16 residues. V lost 5 bases to trimming and J lost 0 bases, with 14 bases between them. Germline-derived CDR1 and CDR2 are SGHVS and FQNEAQ. The chain's CDR3 is CASSLQRVGSGNTIYF. Written as DNA, the CDR3 is TGTGCCAGCAGCCTCCAGAGGGTGGGCTCTGGAAACACCATATATTTT.

The J gene is TRBJ1-2, the V gene TRBV24-1; tentative D call: TRBD1 (6 bases). V was cut by 3 bases and J by 6 bases, with 13 bases left in between. The CDR3 spans 14 residues. Germline V gene sequence: CDR1 KGHDR, CDR2 SFDVKD. The CDR3 DNA reads as TGTGCCACCAGTGATGGTACAGGGCTGGATGGCTACACCTTC. This encodes CATSDGTGLDGYTF.

The rearrangement links TRBV3-1 (or the pseudogene TRBV3-2) to TRBJ1-5, with 9 bases that match TRBD1. The germline V gene encodes CDR1 LGHDT and CDR2 YNNKEL (reference sequence). Trimming cost V 0 bases and J 6 bases; bases outside gene matches: 3. This CDR3 is 15 amino acids long. The CDR3 bases are TGTGCCAGCAGCCAAGACGGGACAGGGTCTCAGCCCCAGCATTTT. Translated: CASSQDGTGSQPQHF.

This clone was recorded once. The V call is TRBV7-2, the J call TRBJ1-5, with 7 nucleotides matching TRBD1. J gave up 5 bases and V 5 bases, and 9 bases lay outside the gene matches. Germline CDR1 is SGHTA and CDR2 is FQGNSA. The CDR3 loop spans 15 amino acids. In DNA form, the CDR3 reads TGTGCCAGCAGCCAGGGTCAGGGGGGAGATCAGCCCCAGCATTTT. Protein product: CASSQGQGGDQPQHF.

This rearrangement joins TRBV6-5 to TRBJ1-1; D may be TRBD1 (5 bases). Trimming left V 7 bases short and J 1 base short, with 13 bases between. There are 14 residues in the CDR3. The germline V gene has CDR1 MNHEY and CDR2 SVGAGI. The chain's CDR3 is CASTGFSPNTEAFF. The CDR3 DNA sequence: TGTGCCAGCACAGGGTTTTCGCCGAACACTGAAGCTTTCTTT.

This rearrangement joins TRBV5-5 to TRBJ2-7; the D gene is possibly TRBD1 (5 bases). The V gene lost 4 bases and the J gene lost 3 bases, with 20 bases spanning the gap. CDR3 length equals 16 residues. In germline, CDR1 is SGHKS, CDR2 YYEKEE (reference sequence). The CDR3 DNA reads as TGTGCCAGCAGCCCCAGTGGGGCCTCCACGATCTACGAGCAGTACTTC. Protein product: CASSPSGASTIYEQYF.

The CDR3 DNA reads TGTGCCAGCAGCGAGGGGACAGGGATTGACTATGGCTACACCTTC. Its protein product is CASSEGTGIDYGYTF. The chain couples TRBV9 to TRBJ1-2; 9 bases align to TRBD1. CDR3 length: 15 amino acids. Germline trimming cut 3 bases from V and 3 bases from J; bases unmatched to any gene: 6. The germline V gene encodes CDR1 SGDLS and CDR2 YYNGEE. Full variable domain (outside the CDR3, taken from reference TRBV9 and TRBJ1-2): DSGVTQTPKHLITATGQRVTLRCSPRSGDLSVYWYQQSLDQGLQFLIQYYNGEERAKGNILERFSAQQFPDLHSELNLSSLELGDSALYFCASSEGTGIDYGYTFGSGTRLTVV.

The sample holds a few counts of this clone. The chain uses TRBV19 and TRBJ1-5; tentatively, D is TRBD1 (5 bases). V was trimmed by 0 bases and J by 7 bases, leaving 13 bases between them. CDR1 is LNHDA and CDR2 is SQIVND in the germline V gene (reference sequence). The CDR3 has 15 residues. The CDR3, as DNA: TGTGCCAGTAGTATAGACCGGACACGGGGGCAGCCCCAGCATTTT. It codes for CASSIDRTRGQPQHF.

The chain carries TRBV5-1 and TRBJ1-4, with TRBD1 matching 8 bases. There are 16 residues in the CDR3. V trimming: 4 bases; J trimming: 0 bases; junction bases outside the gene matches: 5. Germline loops: CDR1 SGHRS, CDR2 YFSETQ. CDR3 bases: TGCGCCAGCAGCATGGACAGGGTTGCAACTAATGAAAAACTGTTTTTT. As protein: CASSMDRVATNEKLFF.

This clone occurred once. The chain has TRBV20-1 and TRBJ2-1; maybe TRBD2 (6 bases). Germline V lookup: CDR1 DFQATT, CDR2 SNEGSKA (reference sequence). This CDR3 has 11 residues. V was cut by 6 bases and J by 7 bases, with 10 bases left in between. DNA of the CDR3: TGCAGTGCCATACTAGCAAATGAGCAGTTCTTC. Translated: CSAILANEQFF.

The table lists this clone with many counts. CDR3 residues: CASSPLGGGLGEQYF. In DNA, the CDR3 is TGCGCCAGCAGCCCCCTAGGGGGGGGCCTTGGCGAGCAGTACTTC. V gene TRBV5-1 combines with J gene TRBJ2-7; D possibly corresponds to TRBD2 (7 bases). This CDR3 contains 15 residues. Looked up from germline, CDR1 is SGHRS and CDR2 is YFSETQ. Trimming removed 4 bases at V and 6 bases at J, with 20 bases between.

This chain connects TRBV11-2 to TRBJ2-1; D is unresolved. V lost 0 bases, J lost 4 bases, and 10 bases lay in between. The length of the CDR3 is 15 residues. CDR1 is SGHAT and CDR2 is FQNNGV in the germline V gene. The CDR3 region has the DNA TGTGCCAGCAGCTTAGATCAAACGACATACAATGAGCAGTTCTTC. Protein: CASSLDQTTYNEQFF. The complete variable domain, with remaining parts taken from reference TRBV11-2 and TRBJ2-1, reads EAGVAQSPRYKIIEKRQSVAFWCNPISGHATLYWYQQILGQGPKLLIQFQNNGVVDDSQLPKDRFSAERLKGVDSTLKIQPAKLEDSAVYLCASSLDQTTYNEQFFGPGTRLTVL.

The genes are TRBV5-4 and TRBJ2-3; 7 positions agree with TRBD2. Looked up from germline, CDR1 is SGHNT and CDR2 is YYREEE (reference sequence). CDR3 length equals 14 residues. V was clipped by 2 bases and J by 9 bases; unmatched bases: 9. The CDR3 region has the DNA TGTGCCAGCAGCTTTCGGGGGGACGGTATAACGCAGTATTTT. It specifies CASSFRGDGITQYF.